Listed here are 4 T cell receptor beta chains from one sample, sequenced in a study of T cells after yellow fever vaccination. TCRdb called the 5' RACE reads again in MiXCR, with one record for every CDR3 protein. Of a few hundred thousand distinct CDR3 sequences detected, under 20% appear once; the ten largest clones hold 15% to 20%. The sequenced sample was PBMCs, obtained before the yellow fever booster vaccination. These receptor sequences come from a man aged 18 to 29 who received the YFV17D yellow fever vaccine.

A remark on this clonotype: The junction does not match germline at one end; this may be a read error. The chain uses TRBV7-7 and TRBJ1-4, with TRBD1 as a possible D gene (5 bases). From germline, CDR1 is SSHAT and CDR2 FNYEAQ (reference sequence). CDR3 size: 15 residues. The CDR3 region is CASSLGGTGLEKLFF. Written as DNA, the CDR3 is TGTGCTAGCAGCTTAGGAGGGACGGGCTTAGAAAAACTGTTTTTT.

This clonotype occurred a few times. This CDR3 reads CASSPVPSYEQYV. CDR3 bases: TGTGCCAGCAGCCCCGTCCCCTCCTACGAGCAGTACGTC. The rearrangement joins TRBV7-2 to TRBJ2-7; D is uncertain. The CDR3 loop spans 13 amino acids. With 5 bases removed from V and 0 bases from J, the gap between germline ends came to 8 bases. Looked up from germline, CDR1 is SGHTA and CDR2 is FQGNSA.

The V call is TRBV7-2, the J call TRBJ2-7, with 10 bases matching TRBD1. The CDR3 spans 15 residues. Germline V lookup: CDR1 SGHTA, CDR2 FQGNSA. The ends lost 4 bases at V and 3 bases at J; junction bases unmatched: 6. CDR3 residues: CASSSGTGDGYEQYF. In DNA, the CDR3 is TGTGCCAGCAGCTCCGGGACAGGGGACGGCTACGAGCAGTACTTC.

A few counts support this clonotype. The chain employs TRBV4-2 and TRBJ2-7; D not certain. CDR1 and CDR2 (germline): LGHNA, YNFKEQ. This CDR3 region has 9 residues. The V and J ends lost 4 bases and 6 bases respectively, with 1 base between them. The CDR3 here is CASSPEQYV. In DNA form, the CDR3 reads TGTGCCAGCAGCCCCGAGCAGTACGTC.